These 30 T cell receptor beta chains came from one sample sequenced in a study of identical twins. TCRdb independently ran MiXCR on the 5' RACE reads; one entry per CDR3 protein. The data show some 630,000 distinct CDR3 sequences, around 7.4% seen once. The same data also went into a second study, on yellow fever vaccine responses in identical twins.

Source material: PBMCs. The receptor set was obtained from a woman aged 18-29 years in good health.

This clonotype was detected ten times or more. This chain joins TRBV5-1 and TRBJ2-3; D is undetermined. The V gene lost 5 bases and the J gene lost 5 bases, with 3 bases spanning the gap. The CDR3 loop spans 10 amino acids. Germline-derived CDR1 and CDR2 are SGHRS and YFSETQ. In DNA form, the CDR3 reads TGCGCCAGCAGTAAAGATACGCAGTATTTT. Its translation is CASSKDTQYF.

This clonotype turned up a few times. V usage is TRBV7-8 and J usage is TRBJ2-1, with 8 bases fitting TRBD2. The CDR3 has 15 residues. Germline V gene lookup returns CDR1 SGHVS and CDR2 FQNEAQ. V dropped 8 bases and J dropped 5; count of bases not matched to a gene: 11. In nucleotides, the CDR3 is TGTGCCAGCGGAACGGGACTAGGATTAAACAATGAGCAGTTCTTC. Protein sequence: CASGTGLGLNNEQFF. Based on the CDR3 plus reference TRBV7-8 and TRBJ2-1, the full variable domain is GAGVSQSPRYKVAKRGQDVALRCDPISGHVSLFWYQQALGQGPEFLTYFQNEAQLDKSGLPSDRFFAERPEGSVSTLKIQRTQQEDSAVYLCASGTGLGLNNEQFFGPGTRLTVL.

This clonotype was observed at least ten times. This chain links TRBV4-1 with TRBJ2-6; D unclear. The ends were cut back, 0 bases at V and 5 bases at J, with 5 bases in the middle. This CDR3 spans 14 amino acids. CDR1 MGHRA and CDR2 YSYEKL come from the germline V gene. CDR3 sequence: CASSQEGRANVLTF. The CDR3 coding sequence is TGCGCCAGCAGCCAAGAGGGGAGGGCCAACGTCCTGACTTTC.

This clonotype was detected a few times. Here the CDR3 DNA reads TGCAGCGTTGGGGCAGAGACCCAGTACTTC. It is translated as CSVGAETQYF. The chain has TRBV29-1 and TRBJ2-5; D is uncertain. The CDR3 length is 10 residues. In germline, CDR1 is SQVTM, CDR2 ANQGSEA. V was pared by 4 bases and J by 4 bases, with 4 bases between. Full variable domain (remainder filled in from reference TRBV29-1 and TRBJ2-5): SAVISQKPSRDICQRGTSLTIQCQVDSQVTMMFWYRQQPGQSLTLIATANQGSEATYESGFVIDKFPISRPNLTFSTLTVSNMSPEDSSIYLCSVGAETQYFGPGTRLLVL.

This clonotype appeared a few times. The chain carries TRBV20-1 and TRBJ2-5; 10 bases line up with TRBD1. With 6 bases clipped from V and 1 base from J, the junction kept 5 bases outside the gene matches. Germline V lookup: CDR1 DFQATT, CDR2 SNEGSKA (reference sequence). The CDR3 length is 14 residues. Here the CDR3 reads CSARQGAVQETQYF. The CDR3 bases are TGCAGTGCCAGACAGGGGGCGGTCCAAGAGACCCAGTACTTC.

This clonotype was recorded many times. J is TRBJ2-2 and V is TRBV4-1; maybe TRBD2 (5 bases). The CDR3 is 13 amino acids. V gave up 1 base and J gave up 12 bases, with 12 bases separating them. The germline gives CDR1 MGHRA, CDR2 YSYEKL. The CDR3 spells CASSQGGLQKLFF. The DNA of the CDR3 is TGCGCCAGCAGCCAAGGAGGGTTGCAAAAGCTGTTTTTT.

This clonotype was counted at least ten times. The chain has TRBV20-1 and TRBJ2-3, with a weak D call TRBD2 (6 bases). Germline values: CDR1 DFQATT, CDR2 SNEGSKA (reference sequence). This CDR3 region has 13 residues. Trimming removed 3 bases at V and 5 bases at J, with 12 bases between. CDR3 DNA sequence: TGCAGTGCTAGTTCGGGAGTTCGAGATACGCAGTATTTT. Encoded protein: CSASSGVRDTQYF.

CDR3 coding DNA: TGTGCCAGCTCACCACCTACAGGCACAGATACGCAGTATTTT. The encoded protein is CASSPPTGTDTQYF. The chain uses TRBV18 and TRBJ2-3, with D uncertain. The CDR3 runs to 14 residues. Trimming pared 0 bases from V and 1 base from J, leaving 5 bases between. From germline, CDR1 is KGHSH and CDR2 LQKENI.

V and J are TRBV27 and TRBJ2-7; 11 positions match TRBD1. The CDR3 length is 16 residues. Germline V gives CDR1 MNHEY, CDR2 SMNVEV (reference sequence). The V segment lost 2 bases and the J segment 5 bases; nucleotides outside the gene matches: 8. The CDR3 protein is CASSLEPGQGEHEQYF. The CDR3 DNA sequence: TGTGCCAGCAGTTTAGAACCGGGACAGGGGGAGCACGAGCAGTACTTC.

In its sample, this clonotype was seen many times. This rearrangement joins TRBV7-9 to TRBJ2-7; a possible D gene is TRBD1 (5 bases). V dropped 2 bases and J dropped 4 bases, with 12 bases sitting between them. The CDR3 is 14 residues long. From germline, CDR1 is SEHNR and CDR2 FQNEAQ (reference sequence). The chain's CDR3 is CASSLRQGLYEQYF. CDR3 DNA sequence: TGTGCCAGCAGCTTACGCCAGGGCCTTTACGAGCAGTACTTC.

The chain employs TRBV6-1 and TRBJ1-3, with D perhaps TRBD1 (6 bases). The V end lost 2 bases, the J end lost 0 bases, and 11 bases lay between the germline ends. This CDR3 spans 16 amino acids. Germline-derived CDR1 and CDR2 are MNHNS and SASEGT. The CDR3 DNA sequence: TGTGCCAGCAGTGAAAAGGGACACCTCTCTGGAAACACCATATATTTT. Protein product: CASSEKGHLSGNTIYF.

At least ten counts were recorded for this clonotype. The CDR3 spells CASSQDRPATGELFF. Here the CDR3 DNA reads TGCGCCAGCAGCCAAGACCGCCCCGCGACCGGGGAGCTGTTTTTT. The V gene is TRBV4-1, the J gene TRBJ2-2, with D unresolved. The V gene's germline CDR1 is MGHRA and CDR2 YSYEKL. There are 15 residues in the CDR3. The ends were cut back, 0 bases at V and 5 bases at J, with 10 bases in the middle.

The chain links TRBV5-1 to TRBJ2-1, with D tentatively TRBD2 (7 bases). V gave up 4 bases and J gave up 7 bases, with 21 bases separating them. Germline CDR1 SGHRS, CDR2 YFSETQ. CDR3 length: 16 amino acids. The CDR3: CASSLPRGGSMNEQFF. For the CDR3, the DNA is TGCGCCAGCAGCCTCCCCAGGGGCGGGAGTATGAATGAGCAGTTCTTC.

This clonotype has ten or more counts. The CDR3 protein is CASSIGTEYEQYV. CDR3 bases: TGTGCCAGCAGCATCGGGACAGAATACGAGCAGTACGTC. V and J are TRBV7-6 and TRBJ2-7; 7 nucleotides agree with TRBD1. This CDR3 spans 13 amino acids. The J segment lost 4 bases and the V segment lost 5 bases, leaving 5 bases of the junction unmatched. Per the germline V gene, CDR1 is SGHVS and CDR2 is FNYEAQ.

J is TRBJ2-3 and V is TRBV20-1; 10 bases align to TRBD1. V was pared by 4 bases and J by 6 bases, with 13 bases of the junction left unmatched. Germline V gene data show CDR1 as DFQATT and CDR2 as SNEGSKA (reference sequence). The CDR3 has 16 amino acids. CDR3 sequence (DNA): TGCAGTGCTACAAACCCCCGGGACAGGGGTCAGGATACGCAGTATTTT. Translating it yields CSATNPRDRGQDTQYF.

V and J are TRBV28 and TRBJ2-3; the D call may be TRBD1 or TRBD2 (5 bases each). The CDR3 has 16 residues. The germline V and J ends were trimmed by 2 bases and 4 bases, with 16 bases remaining between them. The germline V gene encodes CDR1 MDHEN and CDR2 SYDVKM. CDR3 protein: CASSLVSWGSPDTQYF. The CDR3 DNA is TGTGCCAGCAGTTTAGTTTCATGGGGGTCCCCAGATACGCAGTATTTT.

The table lists this clonotype with a few counts. The chain employs TRBV29-1 and TRBJ2-3, with 10 bases matching TRBD2. In germline, CDR1 is SQVTM, CDR2 ANQGSEA. The CDR3 totals 14 residues. With 5 bases clipped from V and 6 bases from J, the junction kept 8 bases outside the gene matches. The CDR3 DNA reads as TGCAGCGTTAAGTCTAGCGGGAGTTACGATACGCAGTATTTT. Translated, it gives CSVKSSGSYDTQYF.

This rearrangement joins TRBV20-1 to TRBJ1-2; 8 bases align to TRBD1. V lost 6 bases to trimming and J lost 3 bases; unmatched junction nucleotides: 3. The CDR3 is 12 amino acids. Germline assignment: CDR1 DFQATT and CDR2 SNEGSKA (reference sequence). CDR3 nucleotide sequence: TGCAGTGCCCCGGACAGGGACTATGGCTACACCTTC. This translates into CSAPDRDYGYTF.

At least ten counts were recorded for this clonotype. The chain carries TRBV20-1 and TRBJ1-4, with D uncertain. This CDR3 comprises 12 residues. V lost 1 base to trimming and J lost 3 bases, with 3 bases between them. Germline V CDR1 and CDR2: DFQATT, SNEGSKA (reference sequence). The CDR3 sequence is CSARGPNEKLFF. CDR3 coding DNA: TGCAGTGCTAGAGGACCTAATGAAAAACTGTTTTTT.

Ten or more counts support this clonotype. The chain recombines TRBV5-1 with TRBJ2-1; D assignment may be TRBD1 or TRBD2 (5 bases each). Germline V gene sequence: CDR1 SGHRS, CDR2 YFSETQ. The germline V and J ends were trimmed by 5 bases and 6 bases, with 15 bases remaining between them. The CDR3 contains 14 residues. The CDR3 coding sequence is TGCGCCAGCAGTTGGGGGTTAGAGGGCAATGAGCAGTTCTTC. Its translation: CASSWGLEGNEQFF. Full variable domain (rest looked up from reference TRBV5-1 and TRBJ2-1): KAGVTQTPRYLIKTRGQQVTLSCSPISGHRSVSWYQQTPGQGLQFLFEYFSETQRNKGNFPGRFSGRQFSNSRSEMNVSTLELGDSALYLCASSWGLEGNEQFFGPGTRLTVL.

This clonotype was found many times. The V and J genes are TRBV3-1 and TRBJ1-2, with TRBD1 matching over 9 bases. This CDR3 region has 15 residues. J gave up 5 bases and V 5 bases, and 9 bases lay outside the gene matches. Germline V gene sequence: CDR1 LGHDT, CDR2 YNNKEL (reference sequence). The CDR3 is CASSITGTGSYGYTF. Written as DNA, the CDR3 is TGTGCCAGCAGCATTACCGGGACAGGGTCTTATGGCTACACCTTC. The variable domain in full, completed from reference TRBV3-1 and TRBJ1-2, reads DTAVSQTPKYLVTQMGNDKSIKCEQNLGHDTMYWYKQDSKKFLKIMFSYNNKELIINETVPNRFSPKSPDKAHLNLHINSLELGDSAVYFCASSITGTGSYGYTFGSGTRLTVV.

This clonotype was counted ten times or more. The rearrangement uses TRBV29-1 and TRBJ2-7, with D tentatively TRBD2 (5 bases). From germline, CDR1 is SQVTM and CDR2 ANQGSEA. V was clipped by 3 bases and J by 3 bases, with 12 bases between them. This CDR3 spans 13 amino acids. CDR3 sequence (DNA): TGCAGCGTTGAGACTATAGTAGGCTACGAGCAGTACTTC. Its translation: CSVETIVGYEQYF.

Many counts were recorded for this clonotype. The chain couples TRBV5-1 to TRBJ2-3; D ambiguous. The germline V gene has CDR1 SGHRS and CDR2 YFSETQ. The V end was cut by 1 base, the J end by 5 bases, with 8 bases between. The CDR3 spans 13 residues. The CDR3, as DNA: TGCGCCAGCAGCTTGCGGGTTTTAGATACGCAGTATTTT. Its translation: CASSLRVLDTQYF.

This clonotype has a handful of counts. The CDR3 coding sequence is TGTGCCAGCAGCCCTCAGGGGACAATCGGCAATGAGCAGTTCTTC. It yields the protein CASSPQGTIGNEQFF. The genes are TRBV11-2 and TRBJ2-1, with a weak D call TRBD1 (6 bases). This CDR3 has 15 residues. Per germline, CDR1 SGHAT and CDR2 FQNNGV. V dropped 5 bases and J dropped 6 bases, with 17 bases sitting between them.

V and J are TRBV20-1 and TRBJ2-1; D possibly corresponds to TRBD1 (5 bases). Germline-derived CDR1 and CDR2 are DFQATT and SNEGSKA (reference sequence). Trimming cost V 0 bases and J 2 bases, with 11 bases left between them. The CDR3 sequence is 15 residues long. The CDR3 region is CSARDRMDTYNEQFF. As DNA, the CDR3 is TGCAGTGCTAGAGATCGGATGGACACCTACAATGAGCAGTTCTTC.

The chain joins TRBV4-1 to TRBJ1-1, with 10 nucleotides matching TRBD1. CDR1 and CDR2 from the germline V gene are MGHRA and YSYEKL. V lost 2 bases, J lost 3 bases, and 6 bases stayed unmatched. The CDR3 sequence is 16 residues long. The CDR3 reads CASSQSGQGLYTEAFF. CDR3 coding DNA: TGCGCCAGCAGCCAATCGGGACAGGGGCTGTACACTGAAGCTTTCTTT.

This clonotype has more than one count but fewer than ten. The chain has TRBV6-1 and TRBJ1-1, with D possibly TRBD1 on 5 matching bases. The V end lost 6 bases, the J end lost 1 base, and 15 bases lay between the germline ends. The CDR3 runs 15 residues. Germline CDR1 and CDR2: MNHNS and SASEGT. The CDR3 DNA is TGTGCCAGCAGGAAACCGCTAACAGGGAACACTGAAGCTTTCTTT. It encodes CASRKPLTGNTEAFF.

There are many counts of this clonotype. This chain links TRBV5-6 with TRBJ1-6; 7 nucleotides line up with TRBD1. V shed 4 bases, J shed 6 bases, and the junction held 10 bases outside the gene matches. CDR3 size: 16 residues. Germline CDR1 and CDR2: SGHDT and YYEEEE. CDR3: CASSTVQGTSNSPLHF. CDR3 nucleotide sequence: TGTGCCAGCAGCACGGTACAGGGGACCTCTAATTCACCCCTCCACTTT.

This clonotype is deemed medium-sized. A junction end diverges from the germline sequence, so it may reflect a read error. The CDR3 DNA is TGTGCCAGCAGCTTAAGCACAGATACGCAGTATTTT. Its protein is CASSLSTDTQYF. V and J are TRBV5-1 and TRBJ2-3, with D hard to call. The CDR3 covers 12 residues. The germline V gene has CDR1 SGHRS and CDR2 YFSETQ.

This clonotype has more than one count but fewer than ten. V is TRBV10-3 and J is TRBJ2-1, with TRBD2 matching over 7 bases. CDR3 length: 16 amino acids. The trim removed 3 bases at V and 6 bases at J, leaving 11 bases unmatched. Germline V gives CDR1 ENHRY, CDR2 SYGVKD. The CDR3 spells CAISDGGVAGSNEQFF. The CDR3 DNA reads as TGTGCCATCAGTGATGGGGGGGTGGCCGGATCCAATGAGCAGTTCTTC.